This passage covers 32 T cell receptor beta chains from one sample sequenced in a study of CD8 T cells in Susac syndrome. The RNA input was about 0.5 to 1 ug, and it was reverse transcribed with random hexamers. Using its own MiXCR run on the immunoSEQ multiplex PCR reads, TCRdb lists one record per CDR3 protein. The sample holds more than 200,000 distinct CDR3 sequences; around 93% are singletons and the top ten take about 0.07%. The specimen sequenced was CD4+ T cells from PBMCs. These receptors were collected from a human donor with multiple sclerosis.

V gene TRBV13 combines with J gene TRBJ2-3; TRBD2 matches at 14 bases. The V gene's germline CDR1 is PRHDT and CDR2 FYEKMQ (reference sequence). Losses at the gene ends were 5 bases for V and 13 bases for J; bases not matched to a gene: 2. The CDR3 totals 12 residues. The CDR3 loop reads CASSLGLAGEYF. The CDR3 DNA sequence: TGTGCCAGCAGCCTGGGACTAGCGGGAGAGTATTTT.

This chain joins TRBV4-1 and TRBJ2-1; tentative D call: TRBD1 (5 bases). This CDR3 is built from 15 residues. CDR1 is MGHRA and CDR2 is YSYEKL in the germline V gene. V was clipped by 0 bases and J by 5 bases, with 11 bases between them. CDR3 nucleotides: TGCGCCAGCAGCCAAGATAAGGGGCAGCACAATGAGCAGTTCTTC. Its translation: CASSQDKGQHNEQFF.

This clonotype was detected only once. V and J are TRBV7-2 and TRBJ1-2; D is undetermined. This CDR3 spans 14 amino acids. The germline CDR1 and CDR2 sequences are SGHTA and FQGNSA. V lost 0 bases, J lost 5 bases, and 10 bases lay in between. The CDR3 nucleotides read TGTGCCAGCAGCTTAGCCGGAATTATGTATGGCTACACCTTC. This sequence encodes CASSLAGIMYGYTF.

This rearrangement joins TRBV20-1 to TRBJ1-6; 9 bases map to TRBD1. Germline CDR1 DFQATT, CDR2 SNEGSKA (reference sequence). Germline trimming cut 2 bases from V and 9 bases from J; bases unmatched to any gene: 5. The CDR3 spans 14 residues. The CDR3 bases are TGCAGTGCTAGACTACAGGGGGCTTTTTCACCCCTCCACTTT. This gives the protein CSARLQGAFSPLHF.

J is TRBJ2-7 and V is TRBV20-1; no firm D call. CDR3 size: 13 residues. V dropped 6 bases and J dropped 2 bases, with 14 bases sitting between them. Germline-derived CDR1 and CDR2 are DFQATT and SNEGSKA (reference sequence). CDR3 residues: CSAASDGTYEQYV. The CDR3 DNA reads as TGCAGTGCAGCATCGGACGGAACCTACGAGCAGTACGTC.

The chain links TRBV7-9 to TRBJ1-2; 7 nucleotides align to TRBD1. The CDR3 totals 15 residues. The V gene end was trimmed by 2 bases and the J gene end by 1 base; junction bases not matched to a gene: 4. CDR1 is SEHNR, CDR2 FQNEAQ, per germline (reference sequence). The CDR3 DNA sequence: TGTGCCAGCAGCTTACGACAGGGAGATAACTATGGCTACACCTTC. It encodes CASSLRQGDNYGYTF.

This CDR3 reads CASRFGRTAYEQYF. For the CDR3, the DNA is TGTGCCAGTCGGTTCGGACGGACGGCCTACGAGCAGTACTTC. The chain uses TRBV10-3 and TRBJ2-7; no firm D call. The V gene lost 10 bases and the J gene lost 2 bases, with 18 bases spanning the gap. Germline loops: CDR1 ENHRY, CDR2 SYGVKD. The CDR3 loop spans 14 amino acids.

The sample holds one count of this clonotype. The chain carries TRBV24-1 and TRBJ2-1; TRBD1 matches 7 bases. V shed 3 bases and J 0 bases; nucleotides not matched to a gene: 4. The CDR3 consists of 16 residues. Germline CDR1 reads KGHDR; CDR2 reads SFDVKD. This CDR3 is CATSDPDRASYNEQFF. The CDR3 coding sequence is TGTGCCACCAGTGATCCTGACAGGGCCTCCTACAATGAGCAGTTCTTC.

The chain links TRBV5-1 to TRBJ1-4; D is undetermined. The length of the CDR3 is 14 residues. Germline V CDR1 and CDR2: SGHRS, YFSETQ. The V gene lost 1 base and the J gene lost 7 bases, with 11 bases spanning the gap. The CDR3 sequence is CASSLSSVGEKLFF. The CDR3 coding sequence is TGCGCCAGCAGCTTGTCCTCCGTGGGTGAAAAACTGTTTTTT. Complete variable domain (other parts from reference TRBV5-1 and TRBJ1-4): KAGVTQTPRYLIKTRGQQVTLSCSPISGHRSVSWYQQTPGQGLQFLFEYFSETQRNKGNFPGRFSGRQFSNSRSEMNVSTLELGDSALYLCASSLSSVGEKLFFGSGTQLSVL.

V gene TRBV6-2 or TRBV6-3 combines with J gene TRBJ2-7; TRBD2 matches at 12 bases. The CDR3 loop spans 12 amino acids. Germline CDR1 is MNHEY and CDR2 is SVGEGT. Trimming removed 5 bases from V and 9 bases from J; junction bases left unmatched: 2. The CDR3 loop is CASSGLAGRQYF. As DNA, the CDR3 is TGTGCCAGCAGTGGACTAGCGGGGAGGCAGTACTTC.

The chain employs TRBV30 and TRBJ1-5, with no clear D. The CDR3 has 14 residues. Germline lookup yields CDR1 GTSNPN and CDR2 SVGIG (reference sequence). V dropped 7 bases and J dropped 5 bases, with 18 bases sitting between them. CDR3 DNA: TGTGCCTTTACTGAGGGCAGCGTTTATCAGCCCCAGCATTTT. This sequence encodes CAFTEGSVYQPQHF.

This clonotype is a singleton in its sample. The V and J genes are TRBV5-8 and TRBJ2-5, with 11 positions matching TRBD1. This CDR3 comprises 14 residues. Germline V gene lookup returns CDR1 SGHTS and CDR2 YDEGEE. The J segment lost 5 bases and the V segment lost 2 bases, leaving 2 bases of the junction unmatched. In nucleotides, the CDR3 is TGTGCCAGCAGCTTCCGGGACAGGGGGGAGACCCAGTACTTC. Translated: CASSFRDRGETQYF.

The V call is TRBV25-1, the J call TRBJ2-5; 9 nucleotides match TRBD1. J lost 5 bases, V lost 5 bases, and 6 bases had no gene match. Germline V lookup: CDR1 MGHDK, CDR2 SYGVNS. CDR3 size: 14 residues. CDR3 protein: CASSRTGDYETQYF. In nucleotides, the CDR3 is TGTGCCAGCAGTCGGACAGGGGATTACGAGACCCAGTACTTC.

In DNA, the CDR3 is TGTGCCAGCAGCCAAGGTAAAGGGGGCAGGAGCAATCAGCCCCAGCATTTT. Translation: CASSQGKGGRSNQPQHF. The V gene is TRBV3-1, the J gene TRBJ1-5, with 7 bases matching TRBD1. This CDR3 has 17 amino acids. Germline CDR1 LGHDT, CDR2 YNNKEL (reference sequence). After removal of 1 base from V and 1 base from J, the junction contained 7 bases not matched to a gene.

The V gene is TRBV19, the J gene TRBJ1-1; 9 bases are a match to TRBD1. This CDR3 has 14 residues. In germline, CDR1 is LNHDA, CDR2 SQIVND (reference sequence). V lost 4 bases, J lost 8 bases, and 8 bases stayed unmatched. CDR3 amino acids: CASSTTGGKTEAFF. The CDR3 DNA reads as TGTGCCAGTAGTACGACAGGGGGTAAGACCGAAGCTTTCTTT.

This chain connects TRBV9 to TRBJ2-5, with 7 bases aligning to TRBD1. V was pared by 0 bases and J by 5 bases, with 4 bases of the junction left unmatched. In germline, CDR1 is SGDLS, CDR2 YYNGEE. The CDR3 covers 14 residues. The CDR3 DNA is TGTGCCAGCAGCGTAGCGGTAGGGGGCGAGACCCAGTACTTC. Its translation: CASSVAVGGETQYF.

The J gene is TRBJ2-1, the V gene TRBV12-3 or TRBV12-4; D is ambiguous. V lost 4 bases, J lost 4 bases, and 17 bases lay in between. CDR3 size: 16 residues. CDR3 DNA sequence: TGTGCCAGCAGTTATTTGGGCGGACGGCAGTACAATGAGCAGTTCTTC. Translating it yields CASSYLGGRQYNEQFF.

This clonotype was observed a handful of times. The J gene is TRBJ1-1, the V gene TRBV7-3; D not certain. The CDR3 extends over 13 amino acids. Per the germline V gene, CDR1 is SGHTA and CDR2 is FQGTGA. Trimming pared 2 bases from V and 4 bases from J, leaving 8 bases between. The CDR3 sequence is CASSLLGSTEAFF. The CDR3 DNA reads TGTGCCAGCAGCTTACTGGGGTCCACTGAAGCTTTCTTT.

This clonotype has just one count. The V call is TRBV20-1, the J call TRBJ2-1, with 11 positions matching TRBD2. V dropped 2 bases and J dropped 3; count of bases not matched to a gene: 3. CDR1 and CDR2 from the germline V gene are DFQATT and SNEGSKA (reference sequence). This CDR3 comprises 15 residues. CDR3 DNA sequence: TGCAGTGCTAGACCACTAGCGGGAGTCTACAATGAGCAGTTCTTC. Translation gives CSARPLAGVYNEQFF.

The CDR3 loop reads CSARVRNLDTQYF. The CDR3 nucleotides read TGCAGTGCTAGAGTCCGCAATCTAGATACGCAGTATTTT. The chain carries TRBV20-1 and TRBJ2-3; D is ambiguous. Germline V CDR1 and CDR2: DFQATT, SNEGSKA (reference sequence). The CDR3 runs to 13 residues. The germline V and J ends were trimmed by 1 base and 5 bases, with 10 bases remaining between them.

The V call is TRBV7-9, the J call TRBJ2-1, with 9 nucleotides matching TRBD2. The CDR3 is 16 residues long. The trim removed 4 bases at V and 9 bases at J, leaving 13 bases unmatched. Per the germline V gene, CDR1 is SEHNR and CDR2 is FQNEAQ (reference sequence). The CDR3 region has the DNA TGTGCCAGCAGCTCCCATTTTAGGCGGGGGGGCCTTGAGCAGTTCTTC. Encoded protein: CASSSHFRRGGLEQFF. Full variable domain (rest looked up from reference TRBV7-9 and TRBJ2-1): DTGVSQNPRHKITKRGQNVTFRCDPISEHNRLYWYRQTLGQGPEFLTYFQNEAQLEKSRLLSDRFSAERPKGSFSTLEIQRTEQGDSAMYLCASSSHFRRGGLEQFFGPGTRLTVL.

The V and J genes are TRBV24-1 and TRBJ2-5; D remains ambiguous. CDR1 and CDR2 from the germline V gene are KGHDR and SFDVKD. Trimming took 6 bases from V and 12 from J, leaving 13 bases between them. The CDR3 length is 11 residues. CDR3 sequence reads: CATSPRRRKYF. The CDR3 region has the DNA TGTGCCACCAGTCCACGGCGCCGGAAGTACTTC.

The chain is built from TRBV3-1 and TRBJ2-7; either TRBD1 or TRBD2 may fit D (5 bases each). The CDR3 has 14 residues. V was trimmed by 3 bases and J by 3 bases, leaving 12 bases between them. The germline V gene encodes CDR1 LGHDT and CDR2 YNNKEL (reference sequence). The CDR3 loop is CASSHGGRRYEQYF. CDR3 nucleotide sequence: TGTGCCAGCAGCCATGGGGGACGGCGCTACGAGCAGTACTTC.

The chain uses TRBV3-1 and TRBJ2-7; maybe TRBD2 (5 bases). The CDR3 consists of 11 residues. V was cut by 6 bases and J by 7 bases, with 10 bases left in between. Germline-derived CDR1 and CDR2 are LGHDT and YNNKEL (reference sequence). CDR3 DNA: TGTGCCAGCAGGTGGGGAGAAGAGCAGTACTTC. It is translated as CASRWGEEQYF.

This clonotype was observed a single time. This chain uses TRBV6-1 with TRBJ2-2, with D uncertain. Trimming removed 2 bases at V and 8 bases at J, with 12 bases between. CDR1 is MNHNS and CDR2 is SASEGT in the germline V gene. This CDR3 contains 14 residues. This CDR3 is CASSETRILGELFF. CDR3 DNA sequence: TGTGCCAGCAGTGAAACACGGATACTGGGGGAGCTGTTTTTT.

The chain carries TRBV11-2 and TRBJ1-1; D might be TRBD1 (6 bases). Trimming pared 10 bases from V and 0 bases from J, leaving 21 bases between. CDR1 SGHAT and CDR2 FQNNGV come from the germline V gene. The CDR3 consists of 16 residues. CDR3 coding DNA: TGTGCCACCCGCCGGGCTTTCAGGGGAATGAACACTGAAGCTTTCTTT. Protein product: CATRRAFRGMNTEAFF. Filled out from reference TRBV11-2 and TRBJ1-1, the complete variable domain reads EAGVAQSPRYKIIEKRQSVAFWCNPISGHATLYWYQQILGQGPKLLIQFQNNGVVDDSQLPKDRFSAERLKGVDSTLKIQPAKLEDSAVYLCATRRAFRGMNTEAFFGQGTRLTVV.

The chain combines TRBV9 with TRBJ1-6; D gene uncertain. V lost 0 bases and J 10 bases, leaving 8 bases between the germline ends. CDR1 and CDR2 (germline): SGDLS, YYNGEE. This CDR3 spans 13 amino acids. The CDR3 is CASSVGGKSPLHF. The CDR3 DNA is TGTGCCAGCAGCGTAGGAGGGAAGTCACCCCTCCACTTT.

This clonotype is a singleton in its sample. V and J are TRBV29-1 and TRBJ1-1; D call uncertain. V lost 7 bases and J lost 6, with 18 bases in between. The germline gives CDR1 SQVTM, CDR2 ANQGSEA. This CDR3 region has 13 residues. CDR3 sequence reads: CSAKPTNSPEAFF. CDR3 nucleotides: TGCAGCGCCAAACCAACGAACTCCCCTGAAGCTTTCTTT.

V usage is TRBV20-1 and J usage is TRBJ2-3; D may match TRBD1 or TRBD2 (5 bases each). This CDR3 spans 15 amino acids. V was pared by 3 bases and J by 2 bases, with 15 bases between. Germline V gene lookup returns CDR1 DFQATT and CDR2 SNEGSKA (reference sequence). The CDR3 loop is CSASAQGPVTDTQYF. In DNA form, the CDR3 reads TGCAGTGCTAGTGCGCAGGGACCAGTCACAGATACGCAGTATTTT.

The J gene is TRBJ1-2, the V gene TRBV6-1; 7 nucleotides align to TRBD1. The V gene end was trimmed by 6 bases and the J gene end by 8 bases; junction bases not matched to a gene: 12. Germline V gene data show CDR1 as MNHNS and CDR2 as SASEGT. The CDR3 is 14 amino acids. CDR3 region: CASSAPTGLKGYTF. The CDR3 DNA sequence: TGTGCCAGCAGCGCACCGACAGGGCTGAAGGGCTACACCTTC.

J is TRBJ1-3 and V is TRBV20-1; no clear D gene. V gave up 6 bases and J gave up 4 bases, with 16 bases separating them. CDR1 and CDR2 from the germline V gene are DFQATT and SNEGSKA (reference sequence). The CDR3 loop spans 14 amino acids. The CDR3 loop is CSASDGMWGNTIYF. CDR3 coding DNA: TGCAGTGCATCGGACGGAATGTGGGGAAACACCATATATTTT.

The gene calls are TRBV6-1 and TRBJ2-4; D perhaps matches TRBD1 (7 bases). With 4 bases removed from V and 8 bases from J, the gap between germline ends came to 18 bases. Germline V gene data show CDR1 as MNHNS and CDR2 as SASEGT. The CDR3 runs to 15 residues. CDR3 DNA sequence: TGTGCCAGCAGTGGGGGCAGGGGGGTTCCCGACATTCAGTACTTC. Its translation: CASSGGRGVPDIQYF.